The 21 T cell receptor beta chains below were found in one sample sequenced in a study of blood T cells in healthy people across ages. A second roughly 7 to 12 cycle PCR used barcoded and J-beta primers. TCRdb re-derived calls from the 5' RACE reads in MiXCR, one entry per CDR3 protein. The sample carries roughly 1.6 million distinct CDR3 sequences, 30% to 40% recorded once. Input material: blood. These receptors were collected from a woman aged 25 to 45 in good health.

J is TRBJ2-7 and V is TRBV7-6, with D maybe TRBD1 (5 bases). This CDR3 is 13 amino acids long. V was shortened by 1 base and J by 6 bases, with 10 bases between the two germline ends. Germline V gene sequence: CDR1 SGHVS, CDR2 FNYEAQ. The CDR3 sequence: CASSLDRFGEQYF. CDR3 nucleotide sequence: TGTGCCAGCAGCTTAGACAGGTTTGGCGAGCAGTACTTC.

This sequence joins TRBV9 and TRBJ2-5, with D perhaps given as TRBD1 or TRBD2 (5 bases each). The V and J ends lost 3 bases and 5 bases respectively, with 14 bases between them. Looked up from germline, CDR1 is SGDLS and CDR2 is YYNGEE. This CDR3 contains 14 residues. The CDR3 DNA is TGTGCCAGCAGCGGTCGGTGGGACGCGGAGACCCAGTACTTC. Translating gives CASSGRWDAETQYF. The whole variable domain, filled in from reference TRBV9 and TRBJ2-5, reads DSGVTQTPKHLITATGQRVTLRCSPRSGDLSVYWYQQSLDQGLQFLIQYYNGEERAKGNILERFSAQQFPDLHSELNLSSLELGDSALYFCASSGRWDAETQYFGPGTRLLVL.

This clonotype was seen a few times. The CDR3 bases are TGTGCCAGCAGTTTACCGACAGGGTACGGCTACACCTTC. Protein: CASSLPTGYGYTF. The rearrangement uses TRBV12-3 or TRBV12-4 and TRBJ1-2; 7 bases fit TRBD1. V lost 2 bases to trimming and J lost 8 bases; unmatched junction nucleotides: 5. CDR3 length equals 13 residues.

This clonotype was recorded a few times. V is TRBV29-1 and J is TRBJ2-2; possibly TRBD1 for D (6 bases). Germline V gene sequence: CDR1 SQVTM, CDR2 ANQGSEA. Between the trimmed V and J ends, which lost 6 bases and 6 bases, there was a span of 11 bases. This CDR3 region has 12 residues. The CDR3 region has the DNA TGCAGCGTCACGACAGGTTCCGGGGAGCTGTTTTTT. Its protein product is CSVTTGSGELFF.

This clonotype was counted between two and nine times. The gene calls are TRBV27 and TRBJ1-6, with D tentatively TRBD1 (6 bases). The ends were cut back, 4 bases at V and 6 bases at J, with 13 bases in the middle. There are 15 residues in the CDR3. From germline, CDR1 is MNHEY and CDR2 SMNVEV (reference sequence). The CDR3, as DNA: TGTGCCAGCAGTTCCCTCGGCAGGGGTAATTCACCCCTCCACTTT. Encoded protein: CASSSLGRGNSPLHF.

The chain carries TRBV20-1 and TRBJ2-7; TRBD1 aligns across 9 bases. Germline V gene lookup returns CDR1 DFQATT and CDR2 SNEGSKA (reference sequence). V lost 3 bases and J lost 3; bases outside the gene matches: 6. The CDR3 consists of 14 residues. CDR3 sequence reads: CSASWDRALYEQYF. CDR3 sequence (DNA): TGCAGTGCTAGTTGGGACAGGGCTCTCTACGAGCAGTACTTC.

The V call is TRBV20-1, the J call TRBJ2-7; no clear D gene. The CDR3 spans 13 residues. Per the germline V gene, CDR1 is DFQATT and CDR2 is SNEGSKA (reference sequence). V was pared by 3 bases and J by 1 base, with 10 bases between. CDR3 in amino acids: CSASKDTSYEQYF. CDR3 nucleotides: TGCAGTGCTAGTAAAGACACTTCCTACGAGCAGTACTTC.

This chain connects TRBV12-3 or TRBV12-4 to TRBJ1-6, with D unclear. V shed 2 bases and J shed 8 bases, with 13 bases lying between them. The CDR3 runs 15 residues. The CDR3 bases are TGTGCCAGCAGTTTAATTGGAGGGAAGTATTCACCCCTCCACTTT. This encodes CASSLIGGKYSPLHF.

About this clonotype itself: Sequence at one end of the junction differs from germline and may be a read error. The genes are TRBV29-1 and TRBJ2-1; perhaps TRBD2 as D (7 bases). There are 12 residues in the CDR3. Germline V gene sequence: CDR1 SQVTM, CDR2 ANQGSEA. The CDR3 is CSVGGGYDEQFF. The CDR3 DNA sequence: TGCAGCGTTGGGGGGGGCTACGATGAGCAGTTCTTC.

Of note for this clonotype: This CDR3 fails to terminate in the conserved phenylalanine or tryptophan, so it likely reflects a read error. V and J are TRBV7-9 and TRBJ1-1; unclear D gene. The CDR3 is made up of 13 amino acids. V was pared by 6 bases and J by 2 bases, with 10 bases between. Germline V gene sequence: CDR1 SEHNR, CDR2 FQNEAQ (reference sequence). CDR3 bases: TGTGCCAGCAGATTGGCTGGAAACACTGAAGCTTTCTCT. Translated: CASRLAGNTEAFS.

V usage is TRBV12-3 or TRBV12-4 and J usage is TRBJ2-5, with D perhaps matching TRBD2 (7 bases). The ends were cut back, 6 bases at V and 5 bases at J, with 13 bases in the middle. There are 13 residues in the CDR3. The CDR3 is CASRTKGGETQYF. CDR3 DNA: TGTGCCAGCAGAACGAAGGGGGGGGAGACCCAGTACTTC.

This chain connects TRBV7-8 to TRBJ1-6; 10 nucleotides agree with TRBD1. The V and J ends lost 5 bases and 7 bases, in that order; junction bases with no gene match: 5. The CDR3 has 15 amino acids. The germline gives CDR1 SGHVS, CDR2 FQNEAQ. In DNA form, the CDR3 reads TGTGCCAGCAGCCCTGGGACAGGGGTAAATTCACCCCTCCACTTT. This translates into CASSPGTGVNSPLHF.

The chain combines TRBV20-1 with TRBJ2-1, with 8 bases fitting TRBD2. Germline lookup yields CDR1 DFQATT and CDR2 SNEGSKA (reference sequence). The V and J ends lost 3 bases and 1 base, in that order; junction bases with no gene match: 5. This CDR3 is 15 amino acids long. CDR3 DNA: TGCAGTGCTAGCGGGAGGGCCGGTTCCTACAATGAGCAGTTCTTC. Translating it yields CSASGRAGSYNEQFF.

The chain recombines TRBV4-1 with TRBJ2-3; 8 bases map to TRBD2. Germline V gene data show CDR1 as MGHRA and CDR2 as YSYEKL. Trimming at V came to 8 bases and at J to 2 bases, leaving 3 bases not matched to a gene. This CDR3 is built from 13 residues. CDR3 bases: TGCGCCAGCGGACTAGCACTCACAGATACGCAGTATTTT. Protein product: CASGLALTDTQYF.

This clonotype was found many times. The V gene is TRBV20-1, the J gene TRBJ2-5, with D tentatively TRBD1 (6 bases). This CDR3 spans 15 amino acids. Deletions cut 7 bases from V and 5 bases from J, with 23 bases between. CDR1 DFQATT and CDR2 SNEGSKA come from the germline V gene (reference sequence). The CDR3 DNA reads as TGCAGTGTCCTCCCAGAATCAACAGGGTCGGAGACCCAGTACTTC. The encoded protein is CSVLPESTGSETQYF.

Points on this clonotype: This sequence may be a read error, since a much larger clone differs from it by one base. DNA of the CDR3: TGTGCCAGCGGCTTAGTCCGGGACCCGGGGATCTATGGCTACACCTTC. Its protein is CASGLVRDPGIYGYTF. The chain carries TRBV7-2 and TRBJ1-2, with D maybe TRBD1 (5 bases). In germline, CDR1 is SGHTA, CDR2 FQGNSA. This CDR3 is built from 16 residues.

For the CDR3, the DNA is TGTGCCAGCAGTTTAAGATTCCCCGGGGGGACTGAAGCTTTCTTT. As protein: CASSLRFPGGTEAFF. The chain has TRBV12-3 or TRBV12-4 and TRBJ1-1, with D possibly TRBD1 on 5 matching bases. CDR3 length: 15 amino acids. The V end was cut by 2 bases, the J end by 5 bases, with 15 bases between.

V and J are TRBV20-1 and TRBJ1-2; TRBD1 might be the D (6 bases). The CDR3 runs 13 residues. Trimming took 2 bases from V and 10 from J, leaving 17 bases between them. The germline gives CDR1 DFQATT, CDR2 SNEGSKA (reference sequence). The DNA for the CDR3 is TGCAGTGCTAGACCAGGGGATATTTTCGCCTACACCTTC. Amino acids: CSARPGDIFAYTF.

This clonotype was observed a few times. The chain is built from TRBV28 and TRBJ2-1, with TRBD2 matching 10 bases. Germline CDR1 and CDR2: MDHEN and SYDVKM. The CDR3 is made up of 16 amino acids. V lost 5 bases and J lost 3; bases outside the gene matches: 7. This CDR3 is CASSLLAGEFYNEQFF. CDR3 bases: TGTGCCAGCAGTCTCCTAGCGGGAGAATTCTACAATGAGCAGTTCTTC.

The rearrangement links TRBV4-1 to TRBJ1-2, with 10 nucleotides matching TRBD1. This CDR3 is 16 amino acids long. V lost 5 bases to trimming and J lost 6 bases; unmatched junction nucleotides: 12. From germline, CDR1 is MGHRA and CDR2 YSYEKL. The CDR3 sequence is CASSSAGTGVENGYTF. In nucleotides, the CDR3 is TGCGCCAGCAGCTCAGCTGGGACAGGGGTCGAGAATGGCTACACCTTC.

The chain combines TRBV7-3 with TRBJ2-5; 10 nucleotides align to TRBD2. The tail of the sequence fits TRBJ2-7 better, so the J call may be wrong. CDR3 size: 15 residues. The germline CDR1 and CDR2 sequences are SGHTA and FQGTGA. Written as DNA, the CDR3 is TGTGCCAGCAGCCTACGGGGACTAGCGACCGACGAGCAGTACTTC. As protein: CASSLRGLATDEQYF.